A selection of T cell receptor beta chains follows, all from one sample in a study of T cell responses to AZD1222 COVID-19 vaccine. Using immunoSEQ multiplex PCR, the repertoire was profiled, and TCRdb retains in-frame clones only, with some absent. The table includes 150,000 to 200,000 clones, 90% to 95% detected once. Sequences were derived from peripheral blood, sampled 28 days after the second dose of the MenACWY control vaccine. These receptors were taken from an adult who received the MenACWY meningococcal vaccine as a control. The CDR3 runs from the conserved cysteine through the conserved F or W. A D gene is named only where the DNA matches it firmly. A row's size may be missing; if present it is once, few, many or a size class.

length	D	size	V	J	DNA	CDR3
13	NA	NA	TRBV18	TRBJ1-2	TGTGCCAGCTCACCGGGCAGCTACTATGGCTACACCTTC	CASSPGSYYGYTF
15	TRBD1	NA	TRBV2	TRBJ1-5	TGTGCCAGCAGTGAACAGGGGGCGGACAATCAGCCCCAGCATTTT	CASSEQGADNQPQHF
16	NA	NA	TRBV18	TRBJ2-3	TGTGCCAGCTCACCCTTAGACAGACCTAGCACAGATACGCAGTATTTT	CASSPLDRPSTDTQYF
16	TRBD1	NA	TRBV7-2	TRBJ2-7	TGTGCCAGCAGCTTAGCGGGGACAGGGGGCGTCTACGAGCAGTACTTC	CASSLAGTGGVYEQYF
14	NA	NA	TRBV4-3	TRBJ1-2	TGCGCCAGCAGCCAAGAACTGGGCGGATATGGCTACACCTTC	CASSQELGGYGYTF
15	NA	NA	TRBV5-1	TRBJ1-1	TGCGCCAGCAGTCTCCGACAGGTGAGGGGCACTGAAGCTTTCTTT	CASSLRQVRGTEAFF
14	NA	NA	TRBV3-1/TRBV3-2	TRBJ1-5	TGTGCCAGCAGCCAAGCCCTCCTCAATCAGCCCCAGCATTTT	CASSQALLNQPQHF
15	NA	NA	TRBV4-3	TRBJ1-5	TGCGCCAGCAGCCCCAGGGCGGGGGGCATTCAGCCCCAGCATTTT	CASSPRAGGIQPQHF
15	NA	NA	TRBV11-3	TRBJ2-1	TGTGCCAGCAGCTTAGGGAGCGGGTTCTACAATGAGCAGTTCTTC	CASSLGSGFYNEQFF
14	NA	NA	TRBV14	TRBJ1-1	TGTGCCAGCACCTCTCCGGGCACCTTAAGGGAAGCTTTCTTT	CASTSPGTLREAFF
14	NA	NA	TRBV4-1	TRBJ2-7	TGCGCCAGCAGCCAGCAAACAGGGACCTACGAGCAGTACTTC	CASSQQTGTYEQYF
15	NA	NA	TRBV24-1	TRBJ2-2	TGTGCCACCAATGATCCGGGCGCGAACACCGGGGAGCTGTTTTTT	CATNDPGANTGELFF
14	NA	NA	TRBV7-2	TRBJ2-5	TGTGCCAGCAGCTTAGATGGGGGAGCGGAGACCCAGTACTTC	CASSLDGGAETQYF
12	NA	NA	TRBV6-5	TRBJ1-6	TGTGCCAGCAGTTACGGCGGCTCACCCCTCCACTTT	CASSYGGSPLHF
16	TRBD2	NA	TRBV18	TRBJ2-2	TGTGCCAGCTCACCCTCGACTAGCGGGAACACCGGGGAGCTGTTTTTT	CASSPSTSGNTGELFF
19	TRBD2	NA	TRBV11-3	TRBJ2-1	TGTGCCAGCAGCTTAGATGAGTATAATCTAGCGGGAGGGGAAAATGAGCAGTTCTTC	CASSLDEYNLAGGENEQFF
11	NA	once	TRBV9	TRBJ2-1	TGTGCCAGGCCGGGATACAATGAGCAGTTCTTC	CARPGYNEQFF
15	NA	once	TRBV7-2	TRBJ1-5	TGTGCCAGCAGCTTAGACGGGCAGGGGCATCAGCCCCAGCATTTT	CASSLDGQGHQPQHF
15	NA	NA	TRBV25-1	TRBJ2-3	TGTGCCAGCAGCCAACGGGTCCGGTACACAGATACGCAGTATTTT	CASSQRVRYTDTQYF
14	NA	NA	TRBV28	TRBJ1-5	TGTGCCAGCAGCAGGGTTCGGCAGAATCAGCCCCAGCATTTT	CASSRVRQNQPQHF
14	NA	NA	TRBV7-6	TRBJ2-7	TGTGCCAGCAGCTTAGCCGGGCAGGGACTCGAGCAGTACTTC	CASSLAGQGLEQYF
14	NA	few	TRBV10-3	TRBJ1-5	TGTGCCATCAAGGCGGCCAGGGGAGGACAGCCCCAGCATTTT	CAIKAARGGQPQHF
16	TRBD1	once	TRBV19	TRBJ1-5	TGTGCCAGTAGTCTTGAACCCGGGACAGGGGTTCAGCCCCAGCATTTT	CASSLEPGTGVQPQHF
13	NA	NA	TRBV29-1	TRBJ2-5	TGCAGCGTTGGATGGCAGCCCGGGGAGACCCAGTACTTC	CSVGWQPGETQYF
12	NA	NA	TRBV24-1	TRBJ1-5	TGTGCCACCAGTGATTACAATCAGCCCCAGCATTTT	CATSDYNQPQHF
13	NA	NA	TRBV6-2/TRBV6-3	TRBJ1-2	TGTGCCAGCAGTCGGAGCTCGGTGGATGGCTACACCTTC	CASSRSSVDGYTF
17	TRBD2	NA	TRBV7-3	TRBJ2-2	TGTGCCAGCAGCCCCCTACCGGGGAGGGCGAACACCGGGGAGCTGTTTTTT	CASSPLPGRANTGELFF
14	NA	NA	TRBV27	TRBJ2-2	TGTGCCAGCAGTCCCCAGGGTGGCAAGGGGGAGCTGTTTTTT	CASSPQGGKGELFF
15	TRBD1	NA	TRBV9	TRBJ1-2	TGTGCCAGCAGCCCAACCTTGGACAGGGAAAGGGGCTACACCTTC	CASSPTLDRERGYTF
13	NA	NA	TRBV27	TRBJ1-2	TGTGCCAGCAGAGCCGGGACCTCGGTGAGCTACACCTTC	CASRAGTSVSYTF
13	NA	once	TRBV28	TRBJ2-7	TGTGCCAGCAGTTTATCGGGTACCTACGAGCAGTACTTC	CASSLSGTYEQYF
16	NA	NA	TRBV28	TRBJ1-1	TGTGCCAGCAGTTCCCCAGGACAAGGGCGGTTGACTGAAGCTTTCTTT	CASSSPGQGRLTEAFF
14	TRBD2	few	TRBV14	TRBJ2-7	TGTGCCAGCAGCCAAGGACTAGCAGGTCGCGAGCAGTACTTC	CASSQGLAGREQYF
15	NA	NA	TRBV29-1	TRBJ2-3	TGCAGCGTGACCCACAGTTTCCTCCTCACAGATACGCAGTATTTT	CSVTHSFLLTDTQYF
12	NA	NA	TRBV28	TRBJ1-2	TGTGCCAGCAGGCAGACAAGCTATGGCTACACCTTC	CASRQTSYGYTF
14	NA	NA	TRBV1	TRBJ2-1	TGCACCAGCAGCCAAGAAGTCCGTTACAATGAGCAGTTCTTC	CTSSQEVRYNEQFF
14	NA	NA	TRBV3-1/TRBV3-2	TRBJ2-7	TGTGCCAGCAGCGAAACAGTAGACACCTACGAGCAGTACTTC	CASSETVDTYEQYF
13	NA	NA	TRBV21-1	TRBJ1-1	TGTGCCAGCAGCCCGCGTCCCGGGGTTGAAGCTTTCTTT	CASSPRPGVEAFF
14	TRBD2	NA	TRBV29-1	TRBJ2-1	TGCAGCGTTGACTCCAGCGGGGTAAACAATGAGCAGTTCTTC	CSVDSSGVNNEQFF
13	NA	NA	TRBV11-2	TRBJ1-6	TGTGCCGGGAGGAGCTCCTATAATTCACCCCTCCACTTT	CAGRSSYNSPLHF
13	NA	NA	TRBV30	TRBJ1-2	TGTGCCTGGAGCCAGAGGACGGGGACAGGCTACACCTTC	CAWSQRTGTGYTF
14	NA	NA	TRBV2	TRBJ2-7	TGTGCCAGCAGTGAAGGCTTCGCACACTACGAGCAGTACTTC	CASSEGFAHYEQYF
15	NA	few	TRBV15	TRBJ2-7	TGTGCCACCAGCAGAGACCGGGCCTCCGCCTACGAGCAGTACTTC	CATSRDRASAYEQYF
14	TRBD1	NA	TRBV5-1	TRBJ1-2	TGCGCCAGCAGCAGGCCCCAGGGGGGCGAGGGCTACACCTTC	CASSRPQGGEGYTF
14	NA	NA	TRBV19	TRBJ2-2	TGTGCCAGTAGTAATTTGCAACTTACCGGGGAGCTGTTTTTT	CASSNLQLTGELFF
19	TRBD1	NA	TRBV5-1	TRBJ2-2	TGCGCCAGCAGCCCCTTTGCGGGACAGGTTAACGGACTGACCGGGGAGCTGTTTTTT	CASSPFAGQVNGLTGELFF
14	NA	NA	TRBV19	TRBJ2-7	TGTGCCAGTAGTATAGGGTTAGCAAGCTACGAGCAGTACTTC	CASSIGLASYEQYF
14	TRBD2	NA	TRBV7-9	TRBJ2-3	TGTGCCAGCAGCCCCCGCGGGAGCGGCGATACGCAGTATTTT	CASSPRGSGDTQYF
15	NA	NA	TRBV2	TRBJ2-1	TGTGCCAGCAGTGAGGAACGAATGGCCGACAATGAGCAGTTCTTC	CASSEERMADNEQFF
18	TRBD1	NA	TRBV11-3	TRBJ1-4	TGTGCCAGCAGCTTTGGACAGGGCGGATTCTATAGGGATGAAAAACTGTTTTTT	CASSFGQGGFYRDEKLFF